This TCR beta chain was captured by sequencing in a study of cytomegalovirus exposure and HLA in healthy donors. Overall study context: There were about 85 million unique TCRs (from HLA-typed donors) in an early data release. General study results and limits: Reportedly, a later analysis found an Asian-associated ancestry cluster had fewer N-insertions than the roughly 700-donor mean. Owing to their indistinguishability, certain V segments, notably TRBV6-2 and TRBV6-3, were excluded. Clonal expansion, a later analysis showed, was greater in HLA-associated TCR beta chains than in equally common others.

Trimming stripped 5 bases from V and 4 bases from J, with 16 bases between. This CDR3 region has 15 residues. The V gene's germline CDR1 is SGHVS and CDR2 FNYEAQ. Concerning this clone itself: What it recognizes is unknown.

PCR was performed using 60 Vbeta and 13 Jbeta primers. Assay: immunoSEQ multiplex PCR; the TCRdb copy retains only in-frame clones and omits some. This table has 90,000 to 95,000 clones, around 81% appearing once. Material for sequencing was PBMCs. The chain recombines TRBV7-6 with TRBJ2-3, with D possibly matching TRBD2 (6 bases). The origin of this receptor is a man aged 25-45 years in good health and CMV-seronegative. The CDR3 region is CASSTGSGGPDTQYF. The CDR3 DNA reads as TGTGCCAGCAGCACCGGTAGCGGTGGGCCAGATACGCAGTATTTT.